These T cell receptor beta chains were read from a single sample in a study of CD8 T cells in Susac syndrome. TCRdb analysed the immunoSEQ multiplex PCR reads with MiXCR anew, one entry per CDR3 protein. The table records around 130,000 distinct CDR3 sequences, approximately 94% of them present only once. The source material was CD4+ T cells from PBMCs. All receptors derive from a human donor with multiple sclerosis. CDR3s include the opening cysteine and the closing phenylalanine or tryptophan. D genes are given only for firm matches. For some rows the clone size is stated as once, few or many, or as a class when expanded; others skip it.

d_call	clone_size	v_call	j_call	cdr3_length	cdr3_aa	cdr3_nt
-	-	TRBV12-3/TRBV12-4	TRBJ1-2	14	CASSRLLREDGYTF	TGTGCCAGCAGCCGCCTTCTCAGGGAGGATGGCTACACCTTC
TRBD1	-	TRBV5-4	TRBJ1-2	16	CASSLPGQGHNYGYTF	TGTGCCAGCAGCCTCCCGGGACAGGGCCATAACTATGGCTACACCTTC
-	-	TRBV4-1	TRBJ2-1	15	CASSRLDSSSNEQFF	TGCGCCAGCAGCCGCCTCGATTCTAGCTCCAATGAGCAGTTCTTC
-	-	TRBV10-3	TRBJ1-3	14	CAIRSGESGNTIYF	TGTGCCATCCGGAGTGGAGAGTCCGGAAACACCATATATTTT
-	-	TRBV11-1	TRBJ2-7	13	CASSFGDSYEQYF	TGTGCCAGCAGCTTCGGGGACTCCTACGAGCAGTACTTC
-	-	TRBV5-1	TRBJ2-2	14	CASSLAAGFGELFF	TGCGCCAGCAGCTTGGCCGCAGGGTTCGGGGAGCTGTTTTTT
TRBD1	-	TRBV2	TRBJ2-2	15	CASMEGQGVAGELFF	TGTGCCAGCATGGAGGGACAGGGTGTGGCCGGGGAGCTGTTTTTT
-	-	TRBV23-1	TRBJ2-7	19	CASSPLIGAVAGLAYEQYF	TGCGCCAGCAGTCCCCTAATTGGGGCAGTGGCGGGACTTGCCTACGAGCAGTACTTC
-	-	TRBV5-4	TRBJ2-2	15	CASSWWTANTGELFF	TGTGCCAGCAGCTGGTGGACAGCGAACACCGGGGAGCTGTTTTTT
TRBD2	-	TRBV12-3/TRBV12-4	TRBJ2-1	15	CASGTSGISRNEQFF	TGTGCCAGCGGGACTAGCGGGATTTCCCGCAATGAGCAGTTCTTC
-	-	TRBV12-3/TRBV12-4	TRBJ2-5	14	CASRIGDSQETQYF	TGTGCCAGCAGGATAGGGGATTCCCAAGAGACCCAGTACTTC
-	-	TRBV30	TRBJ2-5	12	CAWSPLGETQYF	TGTGCCTGGAGCCCTTTAGGGGAGACCCAGTACTTC
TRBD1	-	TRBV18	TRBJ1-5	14	CASSQLDRAQPQHF	TGTGCCAGCTCACAACTGGACAGGGCGCAGCCCCAGCATTTT
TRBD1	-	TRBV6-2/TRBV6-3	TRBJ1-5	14	CASSLGTGNQPQHF	TGTGCCAGCAGTTTGGGGACAGGCAATCAGCCCCAGCATTTT
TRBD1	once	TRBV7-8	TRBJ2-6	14	CASSYQQGVNVLTF	TGTGCCAGCAGCTACCAACAGGGGGTCAACGTCCTGACTTTC
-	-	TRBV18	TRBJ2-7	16	CASSQLTRAGVYEQYF	TGTGCCAGCTCACAACTAACACGGGCAGGGGTCTACGAGCAGTACTTC
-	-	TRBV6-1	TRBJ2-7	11	CASSSRVEQYF	TGTGCCAGCAGTTCCAGGGTCGAGCAGTACTTC
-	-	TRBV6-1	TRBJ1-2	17	CASRQQGGNGNYGGYTF	TGTGCCAGCAGACAACAGGGAGGAAACGGAAACTACGGGGGCTACACCTTC
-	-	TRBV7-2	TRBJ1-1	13	CASSLDPNTEAFF	TGTGCCAGCAGCTTAGATCCGAACACTGAAGCTTTCTTT
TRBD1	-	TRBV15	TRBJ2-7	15	CATRSGTGTNNEQYF	TGTGCCACCAGGAGTGGGACAGGGACAAATAACGAGCAGTACTTC
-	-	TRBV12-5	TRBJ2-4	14	CASRNTLAKNIQYF	TGTGCTAGTCGTAACACGCTAGCCAAAAACATTCAGTACTTC
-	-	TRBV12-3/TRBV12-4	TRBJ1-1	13	CASRSPGITEAFF	TGTGCCAGCAGGTCCCCCGGGATAACTGAAGCTTTCTTT
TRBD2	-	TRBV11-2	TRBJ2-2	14	CASSPGLANGELFF	TGTGCCAGCAGCCCCGGACTAGCTAACGGGGAGCTGTTTTTT
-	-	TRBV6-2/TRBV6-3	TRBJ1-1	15	CASSPRGIMNTEAFF	TGTGCCAGCAGCCCCCGAGGGATAATGAACACTGAAGCTTTCTTT
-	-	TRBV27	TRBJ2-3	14	CASSSLSHGDTQYF	TGTGCCAGCAGCTCGTTATCCCACGGAGATACGCAGTATTTT
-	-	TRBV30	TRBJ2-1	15	CAWSVFTHAYNEQFF	TGTGCCTGGAGTGTATTCACCCATGCCTACAATGAGCAGTTCTTC
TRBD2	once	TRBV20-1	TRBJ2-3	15	CSAIKTSQGTDTQYF	TGCAGTGCTATCAAGACTAGCCAGGGTACAGATACGCAGTATTTT
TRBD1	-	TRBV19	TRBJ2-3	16	CASSIIGTASTDTQYF	TGTGCCAGTAGTATCATCGGGACAGCTAGCACAGATACGCAGTATTTT
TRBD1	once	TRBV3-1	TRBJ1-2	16	CASSQREPGQRYGYTF	TGTGCCAGCAGCCAAAGAGAGCCGGGACAGCGATATGGCTACACCTTC
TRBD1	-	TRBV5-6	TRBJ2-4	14	CASSLGQGSNIQYF	TGTGCCAGCAGCTTGGGACAGGGTAGCAACATTCAGTACTTC
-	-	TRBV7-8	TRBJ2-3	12	CASSLVQGTQYF	TGTGCCAGCAGCTTAGTACAAGGGACGCAGTATTTT
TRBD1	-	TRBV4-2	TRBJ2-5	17	CASSQDATRDRGGTQYF	TGTGCCAGCAGCCAAGATGCAACCAGGGACAGGGGAGGGACCCAGTACTTC
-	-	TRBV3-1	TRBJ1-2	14	CASSQDLLIYGYTF	TGTGCCAGCAGCCAAGATCTATTGATCTATGGCTACACCTTC
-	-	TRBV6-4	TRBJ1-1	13	CASSDRQEIKVFF	TGTGCCAGCAGTGACAGACAGGAGATTAAGGTCTTCTTT
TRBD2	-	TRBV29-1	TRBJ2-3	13	CSVLAGGTDTQYF	TGCAGCGTTCTAGCGGGGGGCACAGATACGCAGTATTTT
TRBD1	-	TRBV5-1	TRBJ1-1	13	CASSPGTGSEAFF	TGCGCCAGCAGCCCCGGGACAGGGTCTGAAGCTTTCTTT